Below, 14 T cell receptor beta chains from the same sample are listed, as sequenced in a study of CD8 T cells in Susac syndrome (dated by TCRdb to about 2019). Library construction relied on the immunoSEQ multiplex PCR assay. RNA was extracted using the RNeasy kit, and 0.5 to 1 microgram was reverse transcribed with random hexamers. Starting from the raw public reads, TCRdb applied fastp trimming at Q25, assembled clones with MiXCR and retained in-frame beta chains. Records with the same CDR3 protein are collapsed into one entry carrying the most frequent genes and DNA. The sample data list fewer than 350,000 distinct CDR3 sequences, and about nine tenths of these were observed just once. The ten largest clones represent more than 0.15% of the sample. Sequencing was done on a sample of CD8+ T cells from PBMCs. All receptors derive from a human donor with multiple sclerosis.

J is TRBJ1-1 and V is TRBV20-1; D is unclear. In germline, CDR1 is DFQATT, CDR2 SNEGSKA (reference sequence). This CDR3 has 11 amino acids. Trimming pared 3 bases from V and 6 bases from J, leaving 8 bases between. CDR3 sequence: CSAREVAEAFF. The CDR3 DNA sequence: TGCAGTGCTAGGGAGGTGGCTGAAGCTTTCTTT.

J is TRBJ2-7 and V is TRBV9; TRBD1 or TRBD2 may be the D gene (6 bases each). Trimming stripped 4 bases from V and 3 bases from J, with 17 bases between. This CDR3 spans 15 amino acids. Per the germline V gene, CDR1 is SGDLS and CDR2 is YYNGEE. The CDR3 bases are TGTGCCAGCAGCCCCTCGGGGGCCCAGGGCTACGAGCAGTACTTC. The encoded protein is CASSPSGAQGYEQYF.

The chain links TRBV12-3 or TRBV12-4 to TRBJ1-5; D call uncertain. With 3 bases removed from V and 11 bases from J, the gap between germline ends came to 11 bases. The CDR3 contains 12 residues. CDR3 loop: CASSLGGGSQHF. CDR3 DNA: TGTGCCAGCAGTTTGGGCGGAGGATCCCAGCATTTT.

The rearrangement joins TRBV3-1 to TRBJ1-2, with D perhaps matching TRBD1 (5 bases). This CDR3 is built from 14 residues. V was clipped by 5 bases and J by 2 bases, with 12 bases between them. Germline CDR1 reads LGHDT; CDR2 reads YNNKEL (reference sequence). In DNA form, the CDR3 reads TGTGCCAGCAGCTTCGAAGGGACGAACTATGGCTACACCTTC. It specifies CASSFEGTNYGYTF.

The chain joins TRBV9 to TRBJ2-2; 9 nucleotides align to TRBD2. The V gene end was trimmed by 4 bases and the J gene end by 3 bases; junction bases not matched to a gene: 7. Germline lookup yields CDR1 SGDLS and CDR2 YYNGEE. This CDR3 has 16 residues. The CDR3 DNA reads TGTGCCAGCAGCAGACTAGCGGAGGCATACACCGGGGAGCTGTTTTTT. It yields the protein CASSRLAEAYTGELFF.

This clonotype was seen once. V gene TRBV19 combines with J gene TRBJ2-5, with D possibly matching TRBD2 (6 bases). CDR3 length equals 13 residues. From germline, CDR1 is LNHDA and CDR2 SQIVND (reference sequence). V lost 6 bases, J lost 4 bases, and 12 bases lay in between. The CDR3 region has the DNA TGTGCCAGTAGCCCGGAGGGTATAGAGACCCAGTACTTC. Its protein is CASSPEGIETQYF.

This chain links TRBV9 with TRBJ2-2; TRBD1 aligns across 9 bases. This CDR3 comprises 15 residues. Losses at the gene ends were 3 bases for V and 1 base for J; bases not matched to a gene: 1. CDR1 is SGDLS, CDR2 YYNGEE, per germline. CDR3 region: CASSDRGRNTGELFF. CDR3 coding DNA: TGTGCCAGCAGCGACAGGGGGCGGAACACCGGGGAGCTGTTTTTT.

This chain links TRBV25-1 with TRBJ2-2; a weak D match, TRBD1 (5 bases). The CDR3 extends over 14 amino acids. CDR1 is MGHDK, CDR2 SYGVNS, per germline. V lost 8 bases, J lost 4 bases, and 14 bases lay in between. The CDR3 bases are TGTGCCAGCGGGGATGGGGCGAGCACCGGGGAGCTGTTTTTT. This gives the protein CASGDGASTGELFF.

The V call is TRBV29-1, the J call TRBJ2-7; 9 bases line up with TRBD2. V shed 6 bases, J shed 4 bases, and the junction held 16 bases outside the gene matches. There are 16 residues in the CDR3. The germline V gene has CDR1 SQVTM and CDR2 ANQGSEA. CDR3 in amino acids: CSVTTDRLAEWYEQYF. Written as DNA, the CDR3 is TGCAGCGTAACAACAGACCGACTAGCGGAGTGGTACGAGCAGTACTTC.

This clonotype was picked up one time. The chain couples TRBV6-5 to TRBJ2-1; D might be TRBD1 (5 bases). Germline V gene lookup returns CDR1 MNHEY and CDR2 SVGAGI. V was shortened by 5 bases and J by 7 bases, with 18 bases between the two germline ends. The CDR3 is made up of 15 amino acids. The CDR3 DNA is TGTGCCAGCAGTCAGCGACAGTCTGCTGGGAATGAGCAGTTCTTC. Protein sequence: CASSQRQSAGNEQFF.

This sequence joins TRBV7-3 and TRBJ2-6; possible D gene TRBD1, 6 bases. Germline loops: CDR1 SGHTA, CDR2 FQGTGA. This CDR3 comprises 15 residues. The germline V and J ends were trimmed by 1 base and 4 bases, with 8 bases remaining between them. The CDR3 here is CASSLMGAGANVLTF. DNA for the CDR3: TGTGCCAGCAGCTTAATGGGGGCCGGGGCCAACGTCCTGACTTTC.

J is TRBJ2-1 and V is TRBV2; unclear D gene. The CDR3 consists of 16 residues. V lost 6 bases and J 1 base, leaving 16 bases between the germline ends. Germline V gives CDR1 SNHLY, CDR2 FYNNEI. The CDR3 bases are TGTGCCAGCAGGATTCCGAGTTTCGTTTCCTACAATGAGCAGTTCTTC. It is translated as CASRIPSFVSYNEQFF.

The rearrangement uses TRBV13 and TRBJ1-1; 10 bases are a match to TRBD1. Trimming at V came to 4 bases and at J to 5 bases, leaving 7 bases not matched to a gene. The CDR3 sequence is 15 residues long. Germline V CDR1 and CDR2: PRHDT, FYEKMQ (reference sequence). In DNA form, the CDR3 reads TGTGCCAGCAGCTCAGAAGGACAGGGGGAAACTGAAGCTTTCTTT. Its translation: CASSSEGQGETEAFF.

This chain joins TRBV28 and TRBJ2-5; TRBD2 is a possible D gene (6 bases). CDR1 and CDR2 from the germline V gene are MDHEN and SYDVKM. This CDR3 is 19 amino acids long. V gave up 4 bases and J gave up 5 bases, with 29 bases separating them. CDR3 DNA: TGTGCCAGCAGTTCACCCCGGGTAGGATGGGAGACCGCGGGGGAGACCCAGTACTTC. Translated: CASSSPRVGWETAGETQYF. Together with reference TRBV28 and TRBJ2-5, the CDR3 gives the full variable domain: DVKVTQSSRYLVKRTGEKVFLECVQDMDHENMFWYRQDPGLGLRLIYFSYDVKMKEKGDIPEGYSVSREKKERFSLILESASTNQTSMYLCASSSPRVGWETAGETQYFGPGTRLLVL.